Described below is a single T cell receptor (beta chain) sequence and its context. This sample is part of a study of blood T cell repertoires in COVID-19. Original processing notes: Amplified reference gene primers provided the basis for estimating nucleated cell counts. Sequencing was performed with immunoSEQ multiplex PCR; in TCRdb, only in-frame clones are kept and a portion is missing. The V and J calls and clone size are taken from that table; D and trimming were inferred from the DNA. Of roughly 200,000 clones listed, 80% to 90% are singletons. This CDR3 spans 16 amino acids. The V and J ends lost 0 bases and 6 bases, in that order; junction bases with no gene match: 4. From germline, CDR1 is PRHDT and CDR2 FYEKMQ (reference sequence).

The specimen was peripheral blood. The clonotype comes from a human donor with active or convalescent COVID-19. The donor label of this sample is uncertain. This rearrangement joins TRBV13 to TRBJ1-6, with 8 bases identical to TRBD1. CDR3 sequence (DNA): TGTGCCAGCAGCTTAGGATTTGGACAGGGTAATTCACCCCTCCACTTT. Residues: CASSLGFGQGNSPLHF.